The next 13 T cell receptor beta chains were all read from a single sample in a study of blood T cell repertoires in COVID-19. Data came from immunoSEQ multiplex PCR; TCRdb stores just in-frame clones and leaves some out. The data contain 170,000 or so clones, just over 85% of them singletons. Sample: PBMCs or T cells enriched from blood (not recorded which). The receptors here all came from a woman aged 18-29 years who had recovered from COVID-19.

V usage is TRBV6-4 and J usage is TRBJ2-1; weak D call: TRBD1 (6 bases). Germline lookup yields CDR1 MRHNA and CDR2 SNTAGT. Deletions cut 8 bases from V and 7 bases from J, with 24 bases between. The CDR3 has 16 amino acids. For the CDR3, the DNA is TGTGCCAGCCGGAAAGCCGGGACAACCGATGCGAATGAGCAGTTCTTC. Its protein is CASRKAGTTDANEQFF.

The chain combines TRBV15 with TRBJ2-2; tentatively, D is TRBD1 (6 bases). With 0 bases removed from V and 4 bases from J, the gap between germline ends came to 18 bases. Germline V CDR1 and CDR2: LNHNV, YYDKDF (reference sequence). The CDR3 spans 18 residues. The CDR3 reads CATSRDSILGAATGELFF. Written as DNA, the CDR3 is TGTGCCACCAGCAGAGATTCGATCCTGGGGGCTGCCACCGGGGAGCTGTTTTTT.

CDR3 loop: CASSRQTSGATDTQYF. CDR3 nucleotide sequence: TGTGCCAGCAGCCGACAGACTAGCGGGGCCACAGATACGCAGTATTTT. The rearrangement uses TRBV7-8 and TRBJ2-3, with 11 bases identical to TRBD2. CDR3 length: 16 residues. V dropped 5 bases and J dropped 2; count of bases not matched to a gene: 6. Germline V gene sequence: CDR1 SGHVS, CDR2 FQNEAQ.

J is TRBJ2-7 and V is TRBV25-1; D is uncertain. Trimming pared 5 bases from V and 1 base from J, leaving 6 bases between. The CDR3 is 12 residues long. The germline CDR1 and CDR2 sequences are MGHDK and SYGVNS. Here the CDR3 reads CASSISSYEQYF. CDR3 bases: TGTGCCAGCAGTATCAGTTCCTACGAGCAGTACTTC.

The CDR3 DNA sequence: TGTGCCAGCTCACCAGGGGGGTCAACCCTCCACTTT. Protein: CASSPGGSTLHF. The genes are TRBV18 and TRBJ1-6; D perhaps matches TRBD1 (5 bases). This CDR3 is 12 amino acids long. V shed 2 bases and J shed 14 bases, with 10 bases lying between them. Germline V gives CDR1 KGHSH, CDR2 LQKENI.

The chain is built from TRBV5-1 and TRBJ2-3; a possible D gene is TRBD1 (5 bases). V dropped 4 bases and J dropped 0 bases, with 12 bases sitting between them. The CDR3 loop spans 15 amino acids. The germline gives CDR1 SGHRS, CDR2 YFSETQ. CDR3 in DNA: TGCGCCAGCAGCGCGTTGGACATGAGCACAGATACGCAGTATTTT. Translation: CASSALDMSTDTQYF.

V usage is TRBV28 and J usage is TRBJ1-6, with a possible D match to TRBD1 (5 bases). Germline loops: CDR1 MDHEN, CDR2 SYDVKM. This CDR3 has 16 amino acids. V lost 6 bases, J lost 1 base, and 13 bases lay in between. CDR3 protein: CASSRRVGSYNSPLHF. CDR3 sequence (DNA): TGTGCCAGCAGCCGCAGGGTGGGGTCCTATAATTCACCCCTCCACTTT.

This chain joins TRBV2 and TRBJ1-5; weak D call: TRBD1 (5 bases). The V and J ends lost 2 bases and 1 base respectively, with 18 bases between them. The CDR3 length is 18 residues. Germline-derived CDR1 and CDR2 are SNHLY and FYNNEI. The CDR3 here is CASSEFEGGTFSNQPQHF. CDR3 coding DNA: TGTGCCAGCAGTGAATTTGAGGGCGGGACCTTCAGCAATCAGCCCCAGCATTTT.

The count of this clone is one. The chain is built from TRBV6-5 and TRBJ2-2, with 10 nucleotides matching TRBD2. The germline gives CDR1 MNHEY, CDR2 SVGAGI. This CDR3 is built from 15 residues. With V trimmed by 5 bases and J by 5 bases, 5 bases remained unmatched. CDR3 DNA: TGTGCCAGCAGTCTAGCGGGAGTCAGTACCGGGGAGCTGTTTTTT. Translating it yields CASSLAGVSTGELFF.

CDR3 DNA: TGTGCCAGCAGTGAGCAGGGGTTGAGAGGCTACACCTTC. It yields the protein CASSEQGLRGYTF. The chain links TRBV2 to TRBJ1-2, with D possibly being TRBD1 (6 bases). V lost 3 bases and J 8 bases, leaving 13 bases between the germline ends. This CDR3 is built from 13 residues. Germline V gene data show CDR1 as SNHLY and CDR2 as FYNNEI.

In regard to this clone: This sample also contains other DNA sequences that code for the same CDR3. The chain uses TRBV18 and TRBJ2-5; the D gene is possibly TRBD2 (5 bases). From germline, CDR1 is KGHSH and CDR2 LQKENI. The V gene lost 8 bases and the J gene lost 1 base, with 8 bases spanning the gap. This CDR3 spans 12 amino acids. The CDR3 nucleotides read TGTGCCAGCAGCGGAACCCAAGAGACCCAGTACTTC. It yields the protein CASSGTQETQYF.

The rearrangement links TRBV6-1 to TRBJ2-7; the D gene is possibly TRBD2 (6 bases). Germline V gene lookup returns CDR1 MNHNS and CDR2 SASEGT. Deletions cut 6 bases from V and 0 bases from J, with 12 bases between. This CDR3 is 14 amino acids long. In nucleotides, the CDR3 is TGTGCCAGCAGAAGGGGCGGGACCTCCTACGAGCAGTACTTC. Encoded protein: CASRRGGTSYEQYF.

The gene calls are TRBV18 and TRBJ1-1; no firm D call. V lost 1 base and J 0 bases, leaving 15 bases between the germline ends. The CDR3 is 17 residues long. CDR1 is KGHSH and CDR2 is LQKENI in the germline V gene. Written as DNA, the CDR3 is TGTGCCAGCTCACCACTTTCAGGCGACGACCTGAACACTGAAGCTTTCTTT. This encodes CASSPLSGDDLNTEAFF.